This TCR beta chain was observed in a study of blood T cell repertoires in COVID-19. The CDR3 is 17 residues long. The V gene's germline CDR1 is SGHDN and CDR2 FVKESK. V was trimmed by 2 bases and J by 1 base, leaving 17 bases between them. TCRdb's copy holds only in-frame clones and misses some; the assay was immunoSEQ multiplex PCR. The data show roughly 45,000 clones, with about 91% seen just once and about 16% held by the top ten. The chain is built from TRBV14 and TRBJ1-1; possibly TRBD1 for D (5 bases). This TCR was sampled from a man between 60 and 75 years old with active COVID-19. Sequencing used peripheral blood. The CDR3 region is CASSQYRREGRNTEAFF. The CDR3, as DNA: TGTGCCAGCAGCCAATATAGGCGGGAGGGGAGGAACACTGAAGCTTTCTTT.